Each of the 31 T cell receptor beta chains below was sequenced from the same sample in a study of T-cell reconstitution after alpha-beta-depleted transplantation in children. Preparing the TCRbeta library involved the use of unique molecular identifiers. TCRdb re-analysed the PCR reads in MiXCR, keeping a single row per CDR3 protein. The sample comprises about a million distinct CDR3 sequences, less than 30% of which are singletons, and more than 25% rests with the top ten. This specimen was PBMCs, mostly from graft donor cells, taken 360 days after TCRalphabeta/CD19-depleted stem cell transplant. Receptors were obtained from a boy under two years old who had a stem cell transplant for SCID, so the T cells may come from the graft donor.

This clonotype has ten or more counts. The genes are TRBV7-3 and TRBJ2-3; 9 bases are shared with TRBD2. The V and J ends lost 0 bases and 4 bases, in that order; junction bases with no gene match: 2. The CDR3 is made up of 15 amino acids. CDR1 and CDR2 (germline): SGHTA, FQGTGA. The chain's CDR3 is CASSLTGGGADTQYF. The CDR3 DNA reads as TGTGCCAGCAGCTTAACGGGCGGGGGGGCAGATACGCAGTATTTT.

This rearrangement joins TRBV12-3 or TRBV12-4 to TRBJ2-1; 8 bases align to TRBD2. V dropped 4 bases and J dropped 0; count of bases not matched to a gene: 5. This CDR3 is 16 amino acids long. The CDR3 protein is CASSWRGASSYNEQFF. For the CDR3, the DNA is TGTGCCAGCAGTTGGCGGGGGGCAAGCTCCTACAATGAGCAGTTCTTC.

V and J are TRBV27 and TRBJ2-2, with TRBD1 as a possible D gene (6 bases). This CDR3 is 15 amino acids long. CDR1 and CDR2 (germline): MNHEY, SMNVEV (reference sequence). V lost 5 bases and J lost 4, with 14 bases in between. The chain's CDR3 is CASSPNTGFTGELFF. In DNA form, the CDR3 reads TGTGCCAGCAGTCCTAACACAGGGTTCACCGGGGAGCTGTTTTTT.

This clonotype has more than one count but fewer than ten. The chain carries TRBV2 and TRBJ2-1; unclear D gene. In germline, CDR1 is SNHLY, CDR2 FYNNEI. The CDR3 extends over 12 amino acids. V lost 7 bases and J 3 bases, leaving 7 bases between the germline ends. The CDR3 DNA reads TGTGCCAGCATTCCGGACTACAATGAGCAGTTCTTC. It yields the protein CASIPDYNEQFF.

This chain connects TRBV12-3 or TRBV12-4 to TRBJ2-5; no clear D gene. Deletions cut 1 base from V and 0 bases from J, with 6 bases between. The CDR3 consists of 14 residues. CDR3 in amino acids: CASSLEAYQETQYF. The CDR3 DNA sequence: TGTGCCAGCAGTTTAGAAGCGTACCAAGAGACCCAGTACTTC.

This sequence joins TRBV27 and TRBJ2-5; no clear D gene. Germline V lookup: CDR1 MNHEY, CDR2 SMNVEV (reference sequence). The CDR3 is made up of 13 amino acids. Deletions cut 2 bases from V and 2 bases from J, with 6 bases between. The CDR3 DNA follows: TGTGCCAGCAGTTTAAGCAAACAAGAGACCCAGTACTTC. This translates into CASSLSKQETQYF.

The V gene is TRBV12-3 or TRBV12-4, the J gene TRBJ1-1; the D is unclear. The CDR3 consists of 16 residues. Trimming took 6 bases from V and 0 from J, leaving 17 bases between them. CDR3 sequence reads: CASSPLPSSMNTEAFF. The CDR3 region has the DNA TGTGCCAGCAGCCCTCTGCCGAGCTCCATGAACACTGAAGCTTTCTTT.

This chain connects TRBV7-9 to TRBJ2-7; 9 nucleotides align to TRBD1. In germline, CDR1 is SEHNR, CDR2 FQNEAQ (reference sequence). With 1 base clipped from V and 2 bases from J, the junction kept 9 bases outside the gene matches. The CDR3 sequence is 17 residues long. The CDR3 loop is CASSLESWDRDTYEQYF. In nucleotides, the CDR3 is TGTGCCAGCAGCTTAGAGAGCTGGGACAGGGACACCTACGAGCAGTACTTC.

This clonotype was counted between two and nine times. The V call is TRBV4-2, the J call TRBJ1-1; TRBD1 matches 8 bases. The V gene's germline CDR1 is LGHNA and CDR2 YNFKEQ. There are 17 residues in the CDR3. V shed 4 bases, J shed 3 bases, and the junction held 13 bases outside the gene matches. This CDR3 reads CASSPGISGGRHTEAFF. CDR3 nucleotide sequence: TGTGCCAGCAGCCCTGGGATCTCAGGGGGCCGGCACACTGAAGCTTTCTTT.

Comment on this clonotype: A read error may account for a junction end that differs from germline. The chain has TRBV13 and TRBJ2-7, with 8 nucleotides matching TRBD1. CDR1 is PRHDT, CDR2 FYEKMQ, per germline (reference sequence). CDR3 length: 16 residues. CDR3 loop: CASSLGLGGQVGPGGF. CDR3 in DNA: TGTGCCAGCAGCTTAGGCCTCGGGGGACAGGTGGGGCCCGGGGGCTTC.

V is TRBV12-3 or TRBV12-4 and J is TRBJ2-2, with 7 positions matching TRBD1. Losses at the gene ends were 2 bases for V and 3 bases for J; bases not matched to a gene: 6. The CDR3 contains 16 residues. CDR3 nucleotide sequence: TGTGCCAGCAGTTTAAGTCGCCAGGGGGACACCGGGGAGCTGTTTTTT. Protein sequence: CASSLSRQGDTGELFF.

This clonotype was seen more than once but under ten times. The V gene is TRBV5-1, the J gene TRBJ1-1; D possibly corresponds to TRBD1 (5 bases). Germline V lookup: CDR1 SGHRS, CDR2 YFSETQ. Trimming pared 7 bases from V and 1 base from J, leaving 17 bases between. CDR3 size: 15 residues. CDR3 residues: CASCTGGSKNTEAFF. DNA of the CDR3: TGCGCCAGCTGCACCGGGGGGTCCAAGAACACTGAAGCTTTCTTT.

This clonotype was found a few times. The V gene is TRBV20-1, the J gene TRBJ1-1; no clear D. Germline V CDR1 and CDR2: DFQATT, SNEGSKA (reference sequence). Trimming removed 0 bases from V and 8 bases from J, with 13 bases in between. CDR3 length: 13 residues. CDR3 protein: CSAREGQKPEAFF. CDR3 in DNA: TGCAGTGCTAGAGAAGGCCAGAAACCCGAAGCTTTCTTT.

CDR3 sequence: CASSVGPGLAPGNTIYF. In nucleotides, the CDR3 is TGTGCCAGCAGCGTAGGGCCGGGTTTAGCTCCTGGAAACACCATATATTTT. The chain links TRBV9 to TRBJ1-3; D unresolved. Germline lookup yields CDR1 SGDLS and CDR2 YYNGEE. Trimming took 0 bases from V and 2 from J, leaving 15 bases between them. This CDR3 region has 17 residues. Together with reference TRBV9 and TRBJ1-3, the CDR3 gives the full variable domain: DSGVTQTPKHLITATGQRVTLRCSPRSGDLSVYWYQQSLDQGLQFLIQYYNGEERAKGNILERFSAQQFPDLHSELNLSSLELGDSALYFCASSVGPGLAPGNTIYFGEGSWLTVV.

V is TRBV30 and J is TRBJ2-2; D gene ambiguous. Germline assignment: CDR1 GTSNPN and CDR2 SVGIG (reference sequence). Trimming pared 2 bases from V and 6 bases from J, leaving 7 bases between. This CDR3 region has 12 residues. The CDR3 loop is CAWSPSAGELFF. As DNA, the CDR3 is TGTGCCTGGAGTCCCTCGGCCGGGGAGCTGTTTTTT.

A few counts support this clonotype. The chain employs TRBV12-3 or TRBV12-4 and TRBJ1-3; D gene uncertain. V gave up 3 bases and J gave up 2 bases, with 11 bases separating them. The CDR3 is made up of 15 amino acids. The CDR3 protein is CASSFSALTGNTIYF. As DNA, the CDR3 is TGTGCCAGCAGTTTTTCAGCGCTTACTGGAAACACCATATATTTT.

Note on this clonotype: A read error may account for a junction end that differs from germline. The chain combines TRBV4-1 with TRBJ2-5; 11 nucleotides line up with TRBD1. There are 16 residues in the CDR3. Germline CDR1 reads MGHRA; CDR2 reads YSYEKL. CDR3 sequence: CVSSQDGTGGVETQYF. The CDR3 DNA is TGCGTCAGCAGCCAAGACGGGACAGGGGGTGTCGAGACCCAGTACTTC.

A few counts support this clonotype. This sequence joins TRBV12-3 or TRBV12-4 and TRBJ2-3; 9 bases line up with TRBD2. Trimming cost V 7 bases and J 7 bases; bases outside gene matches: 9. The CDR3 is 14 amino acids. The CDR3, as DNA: TGTGCCAGCATGGTGCTAGCGGGGACAAATACGCAGTATTTT. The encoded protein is CASMVLAGTNTQYF.

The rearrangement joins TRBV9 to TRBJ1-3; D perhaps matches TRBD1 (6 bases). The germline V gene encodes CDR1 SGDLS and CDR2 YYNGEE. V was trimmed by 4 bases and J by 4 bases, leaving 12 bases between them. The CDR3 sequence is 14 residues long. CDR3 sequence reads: CASSIGGAGNTIYF. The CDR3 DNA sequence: TGTGCCAGCAGCATAGGGGGTGCGGGAAACACCATATATTTT. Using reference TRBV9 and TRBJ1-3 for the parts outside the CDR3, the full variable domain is DSGVTQTPKHLITATGQRVTLRCSPRSGDLSVYWYQQSLDQGLQFLIQYYNGEERAKGNILERFSAQQFPDLHSELNLSSLELGDSALYFCASSIGGAGNTIYFGEGSWLTVV.

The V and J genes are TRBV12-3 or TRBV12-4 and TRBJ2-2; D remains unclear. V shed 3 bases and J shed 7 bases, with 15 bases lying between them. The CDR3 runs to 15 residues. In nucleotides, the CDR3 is TGTGCCAGCAGTTTCAACGGGTTGAAGAACGGGGAGCTGTTTTTT. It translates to CASSFNGLKNGELFF.

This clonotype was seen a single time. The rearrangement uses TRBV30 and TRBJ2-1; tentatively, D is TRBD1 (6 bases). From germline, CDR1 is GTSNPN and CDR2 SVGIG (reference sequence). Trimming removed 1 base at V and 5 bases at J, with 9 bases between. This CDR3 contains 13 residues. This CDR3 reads CAWSATGDNEQFF. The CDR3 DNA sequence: TGTGCCTGGAGTGCGACAGGAGACAATGAGCAGTTCTTC.

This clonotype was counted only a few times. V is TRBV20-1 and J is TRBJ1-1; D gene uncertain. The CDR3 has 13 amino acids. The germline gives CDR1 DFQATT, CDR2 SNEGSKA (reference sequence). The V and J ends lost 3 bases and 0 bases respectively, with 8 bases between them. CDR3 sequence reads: CSASVGMNTEAFF. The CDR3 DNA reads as TGCAGTGCTAGTGTTGGGATGAACACTGAAGCTTTCTTT.

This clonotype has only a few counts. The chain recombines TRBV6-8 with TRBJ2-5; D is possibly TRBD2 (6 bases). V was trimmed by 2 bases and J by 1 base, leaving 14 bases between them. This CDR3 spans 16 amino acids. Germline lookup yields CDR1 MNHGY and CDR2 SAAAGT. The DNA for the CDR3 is TGTGCCAGCAGTTACCATCGGGGGTATCTCCAAGAGACCCAGTACTTC. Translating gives CASSYHRGYLQETQYF.

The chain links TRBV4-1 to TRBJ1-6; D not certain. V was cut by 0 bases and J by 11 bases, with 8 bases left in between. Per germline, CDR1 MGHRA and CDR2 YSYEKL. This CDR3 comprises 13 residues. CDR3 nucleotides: TGCGCCAGCAGCCAAGATCGGGGAACACCCCTCCACTTT. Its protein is CASSQDRGTPLHF.

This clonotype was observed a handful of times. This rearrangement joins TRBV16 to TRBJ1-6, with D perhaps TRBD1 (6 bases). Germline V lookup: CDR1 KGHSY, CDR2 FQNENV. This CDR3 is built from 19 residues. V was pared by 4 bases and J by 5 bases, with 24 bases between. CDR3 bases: TGTGCCAGCAGCCGCCAGGCGGGAAGGATAGGGGGAAATAATTCACCCCTCCACTTT. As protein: CASSRQAGRIGGNNSPLHF.

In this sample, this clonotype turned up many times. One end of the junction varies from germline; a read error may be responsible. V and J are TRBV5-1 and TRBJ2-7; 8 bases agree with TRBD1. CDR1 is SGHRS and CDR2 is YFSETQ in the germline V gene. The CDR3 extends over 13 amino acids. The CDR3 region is CASSPGGPYEQYF. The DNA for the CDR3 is TGTGCCAGCAGTCCAGGGGGCCCCTACGAGCAGTACTTC.

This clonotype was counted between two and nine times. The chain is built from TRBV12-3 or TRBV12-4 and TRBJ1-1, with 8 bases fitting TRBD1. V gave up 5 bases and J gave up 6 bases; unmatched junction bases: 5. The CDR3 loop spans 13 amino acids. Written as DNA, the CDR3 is TGTGCCAGCAGTGGACAGGGAAGGTCTGAAGCTTTCTTT. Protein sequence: CASSGQGRSEAFF.

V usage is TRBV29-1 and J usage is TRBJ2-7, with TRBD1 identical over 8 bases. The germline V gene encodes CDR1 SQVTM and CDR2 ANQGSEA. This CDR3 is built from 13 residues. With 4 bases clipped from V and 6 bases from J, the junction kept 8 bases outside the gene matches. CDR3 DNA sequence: TGCAGCGTTGCTAGACAGGGGCAGGGCGAGCAGTACTTC. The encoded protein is CSVARQGQGEQYF.

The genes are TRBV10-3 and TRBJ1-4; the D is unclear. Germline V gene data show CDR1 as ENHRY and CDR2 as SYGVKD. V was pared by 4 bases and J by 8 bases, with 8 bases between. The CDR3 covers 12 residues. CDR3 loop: CAISAAREKLFF. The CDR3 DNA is TGTGCCATCAGTGCCGCGAGGGAAAAACTGTTTTTT.

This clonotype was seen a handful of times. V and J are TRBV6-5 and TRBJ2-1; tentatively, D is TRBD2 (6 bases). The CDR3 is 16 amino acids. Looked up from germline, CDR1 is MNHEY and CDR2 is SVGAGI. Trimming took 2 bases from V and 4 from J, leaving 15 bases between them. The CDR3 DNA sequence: TGTGCCAGCAGTTACATGGGGGGAGGCGCATACAATGAGCAGTTCTTC. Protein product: CASSYMGGGAYNEQFF.

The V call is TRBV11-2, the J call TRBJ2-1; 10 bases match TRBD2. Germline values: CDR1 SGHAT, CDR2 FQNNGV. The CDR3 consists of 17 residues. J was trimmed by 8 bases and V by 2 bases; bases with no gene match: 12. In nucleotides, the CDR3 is TGTGCCAGCAGCTTATCCGGTAGCGGGGGGCCGGGGGATGAGCAGTTCTTC. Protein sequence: CASSLSGSGGPGDEQFF. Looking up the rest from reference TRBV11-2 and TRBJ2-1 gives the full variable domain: EAGVAQSPRYKIIEKRQSVAFWCNPISGHATLYWYQQILGQGPKLLIQFQNNGVVDDSQLPKDRFSAERLKGVDSTLKIQPAKLEDSAVYLCASSLSGSGGPGDEQFFGPGTRLTVL.